This T cell receptor beta chain was documented in a study of blood T cell repertoires in COVID-19. Whole-study context: Donors in the United States, Italy and Spain gave samples during acute or convalescent COVID-19.

The protocol was immunoSEQ multiplex PCR, while the TCRdb copy is restricted to in-frame clones and leaves out a portion. This table has more than 200,000 clones, more than 70% appearing once. V lost 4 bases to trimming and J lost 1 base; unmatched junction nucleotides: 11. CDR3 length equals 17 residues. In germline, CDR1 is MNHEY, CDR2 SMNVEV (reference sequence). This TCR derives from a woman younger than 45 with COVID-19, enrolled during active disease. The V gene is TRBV27, the J gene TRBJ2-7; 9 bases match TRBD1. Sequenced material: peripheral blood. CDR3 nucleotide sequence: TGTGCCAGCAGTTCCCTAGAGACAGGGGGTCTATCCTACGAGCAGTACTTC. Translated, it gives CASSSLETGGLSYEQYF.